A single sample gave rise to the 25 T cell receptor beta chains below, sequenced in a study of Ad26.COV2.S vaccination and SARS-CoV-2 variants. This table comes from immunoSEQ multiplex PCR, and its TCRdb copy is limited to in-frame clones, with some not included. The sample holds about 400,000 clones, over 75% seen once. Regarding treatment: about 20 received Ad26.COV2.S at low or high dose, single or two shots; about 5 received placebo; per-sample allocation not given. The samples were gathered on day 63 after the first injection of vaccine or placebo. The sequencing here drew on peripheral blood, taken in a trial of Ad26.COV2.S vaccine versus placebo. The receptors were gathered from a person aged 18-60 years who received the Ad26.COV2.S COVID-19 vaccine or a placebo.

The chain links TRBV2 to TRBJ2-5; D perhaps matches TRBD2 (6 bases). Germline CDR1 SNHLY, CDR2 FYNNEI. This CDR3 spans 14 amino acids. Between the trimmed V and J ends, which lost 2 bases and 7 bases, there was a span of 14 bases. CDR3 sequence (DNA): TGTGCCAGCAGTGAACGTGGAGGGGTAGGGACCCAGTACTTC. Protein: CASSERGGVGTQYF.

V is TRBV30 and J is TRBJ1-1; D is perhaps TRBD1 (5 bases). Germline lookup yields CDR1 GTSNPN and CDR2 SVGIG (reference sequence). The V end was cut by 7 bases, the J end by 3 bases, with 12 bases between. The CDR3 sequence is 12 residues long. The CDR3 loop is CALLDRYTEAFF. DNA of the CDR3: TGTGCCTTACTCGACAGATACACTGAAGCTTTCTTT.

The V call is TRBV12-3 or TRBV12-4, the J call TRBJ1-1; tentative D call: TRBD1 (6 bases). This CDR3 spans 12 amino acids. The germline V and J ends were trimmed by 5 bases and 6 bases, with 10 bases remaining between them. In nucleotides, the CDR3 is TGTGCCAGCAGTCTACAGGGATCTGAAGCTTTCTTT. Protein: CASSLQGSEAFF.

This CDR3 reads CASSDVAYNEQFF. In DNA, the CDR3 is TGTGCCAGCTCGGACGTTGCCTACAATGAGCAGTTCTTC. The J gene is TRBJ2-1, the V gene TRBV19, with unresolved D. Germline CDR1 is LNHDA and CDR2 is SQIVND (reference sequence). V shed 9 bases and J shed 2 bases, with 11 bases lying between them. The CDR3 is 13 residues long.

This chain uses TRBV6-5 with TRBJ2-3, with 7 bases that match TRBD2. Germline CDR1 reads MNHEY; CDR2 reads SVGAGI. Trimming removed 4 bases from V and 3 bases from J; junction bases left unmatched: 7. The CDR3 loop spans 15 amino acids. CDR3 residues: CASSWGGGGTDTQYF. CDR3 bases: TGTGCCAGCAGTTGGGGGGGTGGAGGAACAGATACGCAGTATTTT.

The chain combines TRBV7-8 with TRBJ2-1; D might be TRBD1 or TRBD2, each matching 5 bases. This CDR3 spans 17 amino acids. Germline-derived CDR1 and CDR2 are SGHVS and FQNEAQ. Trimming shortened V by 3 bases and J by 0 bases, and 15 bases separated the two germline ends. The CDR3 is CASSFLPGAGSYNEQFF. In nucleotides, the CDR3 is TGTGCCAGCAGCTTTCTTCCTGGGGCGGGCTCCTACAATGAGCAGTTCTTC. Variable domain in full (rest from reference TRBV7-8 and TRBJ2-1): GAGVSQSPRYKVAKRGQDVALRCDPISGHVSLFWYQQALGQGPEFLTYFQNEAQLDKSGLPSDRFFAERPEGSVSTLKIQRTQQEDSAVYLCASSFLPGAGSYNEQFFGPGTRLTVL.

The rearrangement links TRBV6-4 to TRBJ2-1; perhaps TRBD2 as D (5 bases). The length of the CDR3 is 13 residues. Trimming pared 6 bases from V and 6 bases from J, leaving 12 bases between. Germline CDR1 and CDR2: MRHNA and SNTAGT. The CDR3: CASSSSDGNEQFF. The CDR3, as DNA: TGTGCCAGCAGCAGTAGCGACGGCAATGAGCAGTTCTTC.

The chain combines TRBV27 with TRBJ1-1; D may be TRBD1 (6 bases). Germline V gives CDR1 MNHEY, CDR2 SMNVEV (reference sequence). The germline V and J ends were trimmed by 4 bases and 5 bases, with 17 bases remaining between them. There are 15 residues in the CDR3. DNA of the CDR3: TGTGCCAGCAGTTCATCCACAGGGAAGAGGACTGAAGCTTTCTTT. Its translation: CASSSSTGKRTEAFF.

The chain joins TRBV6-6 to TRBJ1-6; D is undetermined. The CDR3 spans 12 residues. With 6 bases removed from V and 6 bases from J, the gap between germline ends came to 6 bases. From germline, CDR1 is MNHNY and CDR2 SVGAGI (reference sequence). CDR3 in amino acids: CASSLSNSPLHF. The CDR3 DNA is TGTGCCAGCAGCCTCAGTAATTCACCCCTCCACTTT.

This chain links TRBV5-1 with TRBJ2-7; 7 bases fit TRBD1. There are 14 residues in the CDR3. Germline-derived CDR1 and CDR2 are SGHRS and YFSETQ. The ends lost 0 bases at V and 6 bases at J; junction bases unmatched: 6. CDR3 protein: CASSLGQGQSEQYF. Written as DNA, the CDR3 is TGCGCCAGCAGCTTGGGACAGGGCCAGAGCGAGCAGTACTTC.

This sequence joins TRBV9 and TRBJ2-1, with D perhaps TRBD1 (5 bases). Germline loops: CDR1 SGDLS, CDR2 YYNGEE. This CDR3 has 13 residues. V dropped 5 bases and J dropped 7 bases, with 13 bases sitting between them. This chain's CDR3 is CASRGAAANEQFF. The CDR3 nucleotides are TGTGCCAGCAGAGGGGCGGCGGCGAATGAGCAGTTCTTC.

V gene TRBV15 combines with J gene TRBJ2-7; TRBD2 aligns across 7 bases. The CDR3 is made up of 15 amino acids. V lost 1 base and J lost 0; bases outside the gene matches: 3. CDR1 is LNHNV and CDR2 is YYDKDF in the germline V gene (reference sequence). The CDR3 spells CATSRGGLLSYEQYF. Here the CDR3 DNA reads TGTGCCACCAGCAGAGGGGGACTACTCTCCTACGAGCAGTACTTC.

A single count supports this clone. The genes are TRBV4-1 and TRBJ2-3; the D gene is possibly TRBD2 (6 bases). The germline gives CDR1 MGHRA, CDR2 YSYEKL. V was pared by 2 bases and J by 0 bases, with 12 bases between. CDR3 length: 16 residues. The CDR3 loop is CASSQPGLLSTDTQYF. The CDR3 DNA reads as TGCGCCAGCAGCCAACCGGGACTCCTTAGCACAGATACGCAGTATTTT.

CDR3 region: CASSPAWSGAGYNEQFF. The CDR3 DNA sequence: TGCGCCAGCAGCCCCGCGTGGAGCGGGGCTGGCTACAATGAGCAGTTCTTC. The rearrangement uses TRBV4-3 and TRBJ2-1; 7 bases line up with TRBD2. The CDR3 length is 17 residues. V shed 4 bases and J 3 bases; nucleotides not matched to a gene: 12. Germline loops: CDR1 LGHNA, CDR2 YSLEER.

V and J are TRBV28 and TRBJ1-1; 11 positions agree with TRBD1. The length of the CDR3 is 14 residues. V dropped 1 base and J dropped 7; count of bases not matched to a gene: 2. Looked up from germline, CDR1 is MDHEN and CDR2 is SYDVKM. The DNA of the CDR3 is TGTGCCAGCAGTTTATCCGGGACAGGGGGTGAAGCTTTCTTT. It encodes CASSLSGTGGEAFF.

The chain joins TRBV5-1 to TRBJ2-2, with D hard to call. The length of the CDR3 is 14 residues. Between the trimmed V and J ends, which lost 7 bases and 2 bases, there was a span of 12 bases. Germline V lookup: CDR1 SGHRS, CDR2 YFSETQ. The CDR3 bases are TGCGCCAGCGACCCCAACACCAACACCGGGGAGCTGTTTTTT. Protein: CASDPNTNTGELFF. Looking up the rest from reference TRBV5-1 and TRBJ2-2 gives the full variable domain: KAGVTQTPRYLIKTRGQQVTLSCSPISGHRSVSWYQQTPGQGLQFLFEYFSETQRNKGNFPGRFSGRQFSNSRSEMNVSTLELGDSALYLCASDPNTNTGELFFGEGSRLTVL.

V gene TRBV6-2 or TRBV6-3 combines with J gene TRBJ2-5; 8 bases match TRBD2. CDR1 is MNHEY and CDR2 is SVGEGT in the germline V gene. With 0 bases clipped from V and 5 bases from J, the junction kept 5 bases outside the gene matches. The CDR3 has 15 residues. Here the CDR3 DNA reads TGTGCCAGCAGTTACTCCGCGGGAGGTGGGGAGACCCAGTACTTC. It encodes CASSYSAGGGETQYF.

The CDR3 bases are TGTGCCAGCAGTGAAGTGTGGAGACAGAGGAAGTTCCCAGGTGAAGCTTTCTTT. Protein: CASSEVWRQRKFPGEAFF. The rearrangement links TRBV6-1 to TRBJ1-1; tentatively, D is TRBD1 (5 bases). This CDR3 is built from 18 residues. The V gene's germline CDR1 is MNHNS and CDR2 SASEGT. V was trimmed by 1 base and J by 7 bases, leaving 25 bases between them.

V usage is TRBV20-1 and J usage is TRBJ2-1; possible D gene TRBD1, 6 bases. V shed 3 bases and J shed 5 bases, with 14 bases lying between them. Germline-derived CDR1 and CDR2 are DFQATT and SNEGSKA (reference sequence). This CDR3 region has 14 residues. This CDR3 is CSASGYQGHNEQFF. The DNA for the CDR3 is TGCAGTGCTAGTGGCTACCAGGGGCACAATGAGCAGTTCTTC.

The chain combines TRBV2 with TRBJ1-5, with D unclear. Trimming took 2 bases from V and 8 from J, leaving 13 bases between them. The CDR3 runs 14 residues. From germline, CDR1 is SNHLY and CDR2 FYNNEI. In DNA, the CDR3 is TGTGCCAGCAGTGAATCTGCACTCGCGGAGCCCCAGCATTTT. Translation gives CASSESALAEPQHF.

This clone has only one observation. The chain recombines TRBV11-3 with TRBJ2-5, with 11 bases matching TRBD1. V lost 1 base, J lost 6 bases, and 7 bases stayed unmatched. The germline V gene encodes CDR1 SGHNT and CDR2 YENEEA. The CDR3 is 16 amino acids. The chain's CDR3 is CASSLGSLDRGQTQYF. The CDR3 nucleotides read TGTGCCAGCAGCTTAGGTTCCTTGGACAGGGGGCAGACCCAGTACTTC.

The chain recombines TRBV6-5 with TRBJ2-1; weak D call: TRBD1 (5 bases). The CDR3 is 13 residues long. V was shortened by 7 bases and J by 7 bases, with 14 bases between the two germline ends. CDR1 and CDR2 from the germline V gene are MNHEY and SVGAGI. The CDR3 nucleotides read TGTGCCAGCATTTGGGGCGCTGAAAATGAGCAGTTCTTC. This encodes CASIWGAENEQFF.

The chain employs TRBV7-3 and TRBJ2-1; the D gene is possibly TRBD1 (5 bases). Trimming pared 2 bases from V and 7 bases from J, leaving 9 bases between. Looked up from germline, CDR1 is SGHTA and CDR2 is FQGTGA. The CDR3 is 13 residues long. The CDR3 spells CASSLRRANEQFF. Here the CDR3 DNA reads TGTGCCAGCAGCTTACGCAGGGCTAATGAGCAGTTCTTC.

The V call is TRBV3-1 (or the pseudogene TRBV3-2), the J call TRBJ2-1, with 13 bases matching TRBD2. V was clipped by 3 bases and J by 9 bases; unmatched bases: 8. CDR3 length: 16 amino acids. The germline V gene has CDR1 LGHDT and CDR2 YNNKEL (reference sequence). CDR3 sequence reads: CASSHTTSGRGREQFF. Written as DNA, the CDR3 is TGTGCCAGCAGCCATACCACTAGCGGGAGGGGTCGTGAGCAGTTCTTC.

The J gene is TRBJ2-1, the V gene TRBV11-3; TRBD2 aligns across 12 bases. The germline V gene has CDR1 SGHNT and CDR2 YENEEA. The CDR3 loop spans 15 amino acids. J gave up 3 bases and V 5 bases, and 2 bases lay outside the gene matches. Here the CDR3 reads CASSRLAGDYNEQFF. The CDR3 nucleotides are TGTGCCAGCAGCAGACTAGCGGGAGACTACAATGAGCAGTTCTTC.